This T cell receptor (beta chain) was recovered during a study of cytomegalovirus exposure and HLA in healthy donors. Overall study results and limits: The study listed 164 cytomegalovirus-associated TCR beta chains.

There are a few counts of this clone. The antigen remains unidentified. Germline-derived CDR1 and CDR2 are SGHRS and YFSETQ. V lost 4 bases, J lost 2 bases, and 8 bases stayed unmatched. The CDR3 covers 15 residues. The PCR ran on 60 Vbeta and 13 Jbeta primers. The repertoire was sequenced with immunoSEQ multiplex PCR; TCRdb's copy has only in-frame clones and lacks some. The profile shows around 190,000 clones, roughly 85% of them singletons. The sequence was obtained from a woman aged 40 to 55 in good health and CMV-seronegative. The sequenced sample was PBMCs. The genes are TRBV5-1 and TRBJ1-1; 7 bases line up with TRBD1. The CDR3 DNA reads TGCGCCAGCAGCCTAATACAGGGGCCTAACACTGAAGCTTTCTTT. Protein: CASSLIQGPNTEAFF. The full variable domain, completed using reference TRBV5-1 and TRBJ1-1, is KAGVTQTPRYLIKTRGQQVTLSCSPISGHRSVSWYQQTPGQGLQFLFEYFSETQRNKGNFPGRFSGRQFSNSRSEMNVSTLELGDSALYLCASSLIQGPNTEAFFGQGTRLTVV.